These 31 T cell receptor beta chains were all obtained from the same sample, sequenced in a study of blood T cell repertoires in COVID-19. Data came from immunoSEQ multiplex PCR; TCRdb stores just in-frame clones and leaves some out. Altogether roughly 52,000 clones are present, roughly 80% being singletons, with the ten largest covering about 6.4%. Input material: peripheral blood. The source of these receptors is a human donor in a cohort sampled during active or convalescent COVID-19.

The rearrangement links TRBV5-6 to TRBJ1-6; D might be TRBD1 (5 bases). The germline V and J ends were trimmed by 4 bases and 5 bases, with 13 bases remaining between them. Germline values: CDR1 SGHDT, CDR2 YYEEEE. This CDR3 has 15 amino acids. The CDR3 reads CASSIRGLNNSPLHF. The CDR3 DNA is TGTGCCAGCAGCATTAGGGGACTCAATAATTCACCCCTCCACTTT.

The V call is TRBV3-1 (or the pseudogene TRBV3-2), the J call TRBJ2-5; the match to TRBD1 covers 11 bases. CDR1 LGHDT and CDR2 YNNKEL come from the germline V gene (reference sequence). Trimming at V came to 0 bases and at J to 5 bases, leaving 5 bases not matched to a gene. The CDR3 has 16 amino acids. The CDR3: CASSQDGQGAFETQYF. DNA of the CDR3: TGTGCCAGCAGCCAAGATGGACAGGGGGCATTTGAGACCCAGTACTTC.

The chain employs TRBV11-3 and TRBJ2-2; D call uncertain. The ends were cut back, 5 bases at V and 13 bases at J, with 11 bases in the middle. The CDR3 spans 11 residues. Germline V gene lookup returns CDR1 SGHNT and CDR2 YENEEA. The CDR3 bases are TGTGCCAGCAGCCCCACCCGGAGGCTGTTTTTT. It codes for CASSPTRRLFF.

The chain carries TRBV18 and TRBJ2-2; D unclear. With 2 bases removed from V and 0 bases from J, the gap between germline ends came to 7 bases. This CDR3 region has 15 residues. Germline CDR1 KGHSH, CDR2 LQKENI. CDR3 sequence: CASSPSHPNTGELFF. The DNA for the CDR3 is TGTGCCAGCTCACCAAGCCACCCGAACACCGGGGAGCTGTTTTTT. Complete variable domain (other parts from reference TRBV18 and TRBJ2-2): NAGVMQNPRHLVRRRGQEARLRCSPMKGHSHVYWYRQLPEEGLKFMVYLQKENIIDESGMPKERFSAEFPKEGPSILRIQQVVRGDSAAYFCASSPSHPNTGELFFGEGSRLTVL.

This chain links TRBV5-8 with TRBJ1-2, with D hard to call. CDR1 is SGHTS and CDR2 is YDEGEE in the germline V gene. The CDR3 loop spans 14 amino acids. The V end lost 1 base, the J end lost 1 base, and 8 bases lay between the germline ends. CDR3 bases: TGTGCCAGCAGCTTGCCCCCGGTTAACTATGGCTACACCTTC. The encoded protein is CASSLPPVNYGYTF. Together with reference TRBV5-8 and TRBJ1-2, the CDR3 gives the full variable domain: EAGVTQSPTHLIKTRGQQATLRCSPISGHTSVYWYQQALGLGLQFLLWYDEGEERNRGNFPPRFSGRQFPNYSSELNVNALELEDSALYLCASSLPPVNYGYTFGSGTRLTVV.

This chain connects TRBV19 to TRBJ2-2; 12 nucleotides agree with TRBD2. The CDR3 is 14 amino acids. The V segment lost 4 bases and the J segment 6 bases; nucleotides outside the gene matches: 0. Germline assignment: CDR1 LNHDA and CDR2 SQIVND (reference sequence). The CDR3 protein is CASSTSGGAGELFF. CDR3 coding DNA: TGTGCCAGTAGTACTAGCGGGGGGGCCGGGGAGCTGTTTTTT.

The V and J genes are TRBV9 and TRBJ2-3; a weak D match, TRBD1 (5 bases). The CDR3 contains 15 residues. Trimming shortened V by 0 bases and J by 1 base, and 9 bases separated the two germline ends. Per the germline V gene, CDR1 is SGDLS and CDR2 is YYNGEE. This CDR3 is CASSVEGARTDTQYF. The CDR3 DNA reads as TGTGCCAGCAGCGTAGAAGGGGCCCGCACAGATACGCAGTATTTT.

V is TRBV6-1 and J is TRBJ1-5, with D hard to call. The germline CDR1 and CDR2 sequences are MNHNS and SASEGT. The CDR3 is 16 amino acids. V lost 1 base to trimming and J lost 2 bases, with 12 bases between them. The CDR3 DNA is TGTGCCAGCAGTGAAGGCGCCCTAACGGGCAATCAGCCCCAGCATTTT. It codes for CASSEGALTGNQPQHF.

The genes are TRBV11-2 and TRBJ2-5; D may be TRBD1 (6 bases). Germline lookup yields CDR1 SGHAT and CDR2 FQNNGV. V was trimmed by 5 bases and J by 2 bases, leaving 27 bases between them. CDR3 length: 19 residues. The DNA for the CDR3 is TGTGCCAGCAGCGTATGGACAGCCCTGGTTAGGACGCCACAAGAGACCCAGTACTTC. It yields the protein CASSVWTALVRTPQETQYF.

The V and J genes are TRBV19 and TRBJ2-4; TRBD2 aligns across 9 bases. The germline V gene has CDR1 LNHDA and CDR2 SQIVND (reference sequence). The CDR3 is 14 residues long. Germline trimming cut 6 bases from V and 4 bases from J; bases unmatched to any gene: 4. CDR3 sequence reads: CASSPAGGKNIQYF. The DNA for the CDR3 is TGTGCCAGTAGCCCAGCGGGGGGAAAAAACATTCAGTACTTC.

J is TRBJ1-6 and V is TRBV7-2; D call uncertain. The germline CDR1 and CDR2 sequences are SGHTA and FQGNSA. This CDR3 is 15 amino acids long. V was shortened by 4 bases and J by 3 bases, with 10 bases between the two germline ends. For the CDR3, the DNA is TGTGCCAGCAGCTCAACCGGTTACTATAATTCACCCCTCCACTTT. Its translation: CASSSTGYYNSPLHF. Variable domain in full (rest from reference TRBV7-2 and TRBJ1-6): GAGVSQSPSNKVTEKGKDVELRCDPISGHTALYWYRQSLGQGLEFLIYFQGNSAPDKSGLPSDRFSAERTGGSVSTLTIQRTQQEDSAVYLCASSSTGYYNSPLHFGNGTRLTVT.

The chain carries TRBV5-1 and TRBJ2-7, with D perhaps matching TRBD2 (6 bases). From germline, CDR1 is SGHRS and CDR2 YFSETQ. Deletions cut 4 bases from V and 1 base from J, with 15 bases between. CDR3 length: 15 residues. The CDR3 nucleotides are TGCGCCAGCAGCCCAATCACGGGGGTTTCCTACGAGCAGTACTTC. It encodes CASSPITGVSYEQYF. Combining the CDR3 with reference TRBV5-1 and TRBJ2-7 gives the whole variable domain KAGVTQTPRYLIKTRGQQVTLSCSPISGHRSVSWYQQTPGQGLQFLFEYFSETQRNKGNFPGRFSGRQFSNSRSEMNVSTLELGDSALYLCASSPITGVSYEQYFGPGTRLTVT.

In its sample, this clone was seen a few times. J is TRBJ1-6 and V is TRBV27, with D uncertain. The CDR3 runs 16 residues. Trimming took off 5 bases at V and 3 bases at J, with 14 bases between the two ends. In germline, CDR1 is MNHEY, CDR2 SMNVEV (reference sequence). The CDR3 DNA follows: TGTGCCAGCAGTCTAGGTACCCCTTTCTATAATTCACCCCTCCACTTT. Amino acid sequence: CASSLGTPFYNSPLHF.

The rearrangement uses TRBV11-2 and TRBJ2-3, with D unclear. This CDR3 is built from 14 residues. The V gene's germline CDR1 is SGHAT and CDR2 FQNNGV. The V gene lost 6 bases and the J gene lost 0 bases, with 10 bases spanning the gap. For the CDR3, the DNA is TGTGCCAGCAGATTATCAATCAGCACAGATACGCAGTATTTT. Translation: CASRLSISTDTQYF. Supplemented by reference TRBV11-2 and TRBJ2-3, the full variable domain reads EAGVAQSPRYKIIEKRQSVAFWCNPISGHATLYWYQQILGQGPKLLIQFQNNGVVDDSQLPKDRFSAERLKGVDSTLKIQPAKLEDSAVYLCASRLSISTDTQYFGPGTRLTVL.

This chain joins TRBV6-2 or TRBV6-3 and TRBJ2-2; a weak D match, TRBD2 (6 bases). V was trimmed by 6 bases and J by 6 bases, leaving 14 bases between them. This CDR3 has 14 residues. From germline, CDR1 is MNHEY and CDR2 SVGEGT. The CDR3 coding sequence is TGTGCCAGCAGACCTGGGGGGAAGCCCGGGGAGCTGTTTTTT. Translated, it gives CASRPGGKPGELFF.

This chain links TRBV4-2 with TRBJ1-4; the D gene is possibly TRBD1 (6 bases). V lost 3 bases and J lost 0, with 11 bases in between. CDR1 and CDR2 (germline): LGHNA, YNFKEQ. CDR3 length: 16 residues. CDR3 protein: CASSHEGGTTNEKLFF. In nucleotides, the CDR3 is TGTGCCAGCAGCCACGAGGGGGGGACAACTAATGAAAAACTGTTTTTT.

This clone was seen only once. The gene calls are TRBV6-2 or TRBV6-3 and TRBJ1-2, with D hard to call. V lost 6 bases to trimming and J lost 7 bases, with 12 bases between them. This CDR3 region has 12 residues. Germline V gene lookup returns CDR1 MNHEY and CDR2 SVGEGT. The CDR3 region has the DNA TGTGCCAGCAGGTACAACCTCGGTGGCTACACCTTC. This translates into CASRYNLGGYTF.

This sequence joins TRBV10-3 and TRBJ2-5, with TRBD2 matching 14 bases. There are 15 residues in the CDR3. Germline CDR1 ENHRY, CDR2 SYGVKD. V gave up 5 bases and J gave up 4 bases; unmatched junction bases: 3. The CDR3, as DNA: TGTGCCATCAGTCCGGGACTAGCGGGGGTAGAGACCCAGTACTTC. It yields the protein CAISPGLAGVETQYF.

By share of the sample, this clone is medium-sized. The chain is built from TRBV30 and TRBJ1-4, with TRBD1 as a possible D gene (6 bases). Trimming removed 3 bases from V and 6 bases from J, with 14 bases in between. Germline values: CDR1 GTSNPN, CDR2 SVGIG (reference sequence). The CDR3 contains 14 residues. The CDR3 region is CAWRLRGLDEKLFF. In DNA, the CDR3 is TGTGCCTGGAGGTTAAGGGGGTTGGATGAAAAACTGTTTTTT.

The chain recombines TRBV11-2 with TRBJ1-4; unclear D gene. This CDR3 region has 14 residues. Deletions cut 0 bases from V and 13 bases from J, with 15 bases between. CDR1 and CDR2 from the germline V gene are SGHAT and FQNNGV. In DNA form, the CDR3 reads TGTGCCAGCAGCTTAGAACAGCTTACTTCGAGACTGTTTTTT. This sequence encodes CASSLEQLTSRLFF.

The chain is built from TRBV9 and TRBJ2-3, with 11 bases identical to TRBD2. The CDR3 extends over 18 amino acids. Germline assignment: CDR1 SGDLS and CDR2 YYNGEE. V lost 0 bases, J lost 7 bases, and 13 bases stayed unmatched. The CDR3 sequence: CASSVEGTSGGPSYTQYF. CDR3 bases: TGTGCCAGCAGCGTAGAGGGAACTAGCGGGGGCCCCTCCTATACGCAGTATTTT.

The rearrangement links TRBV21-1 to TRBJ1-3; the table gives TRBD1 as D, unverified against the DNA. TRBV21-1 is designated a pseudogene. The CDR3 sequence is 16 residues long. Here the CDR3 reads CASSKGHSGSGNTIYF. The CDR3 region has the DNA TGTGCCAGCAGCAAAGGACACTCCGGCTCTGGAAACACCATATATTTT.

The chain links TRBV7-9 to TRBJ1-2; a weak D match, TRBD1 (5 bases). The ends were cut back, 5 bases at V and 3 bases at J, with 7 bases in the middle. The germline V gene encodes CDR1 SEHNR and CDR2 FQNEAQ (reference sequence). The CDR3 spans 12 residues. The chain's CDR3 is CASSRGDYGYTF. In nucleotides, the CDR3 is TGTGCCAGCAGCCGGGGGGACTATGGCTACACCTTC.

This rearrangement joins TRBV7-2 to TRBJ1-5, with D uncertain. Trimming took off 2 bases at V and 0 bases at J, with 14 bases between the two ends. Germline V CDR1 and CDR2: SGHTA, FQGNSA. CDR3 length: 17 residues. The CDR3 region is CASSLRPGIYSNQPQHF. The CDR3 coding sequence is TGTGCCAGCAGCTTACGCCCGGGGATATATAGCAATCAGCCCCAGCATTTT.

The chain has TRBV5-6 and TRBJ2-1; maybe TRBD2 (6 bases). V lost 3 bases and J 0 bases, leaving 16 bases between the germline ends. The CDR3 length is 17 residues. Germline CDR1 SGHDT, CDR2 YYEEEE. In nucleotides, the CDR3 is TGTGCCAGCAGCTCCTTAGGAGCGACTAGCTCCTACAATGAGCAGTTCTTC. Its protein product is CASSSLGATSSYNEQFF.

The table lists this clone with a count of one. The genes are TRBV19 and TRBJ1-1; 8 positions match TRBD1. From germline, CDR1 is LNHDA and CDR2 SQIVND (reference sequence). This CDR3 spans 13 amino acids. Trimming removed 8 bases from V and 6 bases from J; junction bases left unmatched: 8. Here the CDR3 reads CASQDRVNSEAFF. The CDR3 region has the DNA TGTGCCAGTCAGGACAGGGTCAATTCTGAAGCTTTCTTT.

The CDR3 region is CASRVRGSGNTIYF. The CDR3 coding sequence is TGTGCCAGCAGGGTAAGGGGTTCTGGAAACACCATATATTTT. The rearrangement uses TRBV3-1 (or the pseudogene TRBV3-2) and TRBJ1-3; D perhaps matches TRBD1 (5 bases). The CDR3 runs 14 residues. Trimming shortened V by 6 bases and J by 1 base, and 10 bases separated the two germline ends. Germline-derived CDR1 and CDR2 are LGHDT and YNNKEL (reference sequence).

This clone was recorded only once. The rearrangement uses TRBV11-2 and TRBJ1-3; D is possibly TRBD1 (5 bases). Trimming stripped 5 bases from V and 8 bases from J, with 22 bases between. Germline V gives CDR1 SGHAT, CDR2 FQNNGV. The CDR3 is 16 residues long. CDR3 in DNA: TGTGCCAGCAGCCCATACTCGACAGCCGTCTCTTACACCATATATTTT. Encoded protein: CASSPYSTAVSYTIYF. The full variable domain, its missing parts supplied by reference TRBV11-2 and TRBJ1-3, is EAGVAQSPRYKIIEKRQSVAFWCNPISGHATLYWYQQILGQGPKLLIQFQNNGVVDDSQLPKDRFSAERLKGVDSTLKIQPAKLEDSAVYLCASSPYSTAVSYTIYFGEGSWLTVV.

This sequence joins TRBV6-5 and TRBJ2-7, with D perhaps TRBD2 (5 bases). Looked up from germline, CDR1 is MNHEY and CDR2 is SVGAGI. The CDR3 is 11 amino acids. V was pared by 10 bases and J by 4 bases, with 11 bases between. The CDR3 DNA follows: TGTGCCACGGGGAAGGGTTACGAGCAGTACTTC. Its protein product is CATGKGYEQYF.

This clone was detected only a few times. This chain joins TRBV29-1 and TRBJ2-7, with 7 bases lining up with TRBD1. This CDR3 contains 16 residues. V was pared by 1 base and J by 2 bases, with 11 bases of the junction left unmatched. Germline assignment: CDR1 SQVTM and CDR2 ANQGSEA. The CDR3 region has the DNA TGCAGCGTTGAAGTCCCTAACCTGACAGGGACCTACGAGCAGTACTTC. The encoded protein is CSVEVPNLTGTYEQYF.

V gene TRBV30 combines with J gene TRBJ1-2; D uncertain. The V and J ends lost 4 bases and 7 bases respectively, with 16 bases between them. This CDR3 has 13 amino acids. Germline V lookup: CDR1 GTSNPN, CDR2 SVGIG (reference sequence). As DNA, the CDR3 is TGTGCCTGGAACCCTGGCGGGGTTCTTGGCTACACCTTC. Translating it yields CAWNPGGVLGYTF.